The 27 T cell receptor beta chains below all came from one sample that was sequenced in a study of control samples from healthy donors and cancer patients. Only in-frame clones appear in the TCRdb table, and some are missing; sequencing was by immunoSEQ multiplex PCR. Among over 60,000 clones listed, 70% to 90% were seen once. The sequenced sample was PBMCs. The receptors shown here come from a woman aged 60 to 75 with head and neck cancer.

This chain uses TRBV2 with TRBJ2-5; 16 bases line up with TRBD2. The J segment lost 2 bases and the V segment lost 3 bases, leaving 0 bases of the junction unmatched. Germline CDR1 SNHLY, CDR2 FYNNEI. This CDR3 spans 16 amino acids. This chain's CDR3 is CASSEGLAGGQETQYF. CDR3 coding DNA: TGTGCCAGCAGTGAGGGACTAGCGGGAGGGCAAGAGACCCAGTACTTC.

This rearrangement joins TRBV5-6 to TRBJ2-3; no firm D call. With 4 bases removed from V and 2 bases from J, the gap between germline ends came to 5 bases. Looked up from germline, CDR1 is SGHDT and CDR2 is YYEEEE. The CDR3 has 12 amino acids. Here the CDR3 reads CASSPYTDTQYF. The CDR3 DNA sequence: TGTGCCAGCAGCCCCTACACAGATACGCAGTATTTT.

This chain uses TRBV7-9 with TRBJ1-1; TRBD1 is a possible D gene (5 bases). Germline loops: CDR1 SEHNR, CDR2 FQNEAQ (reference sequence). The length of the CDR3 is 14 residues. V was shortened by 3 bases and J by 1 base, with 9 bases between the two germline ends. The CDR3: CASSLMTENTEAFF. The CDR3, as DNA: TGTGCCAGCAGCTTGATGACAGAGAACACTGAAGCTTTCTTT.

V usage is TRBV19 and J usage is TRBJ1-5; D gene unclear. CDR3 length equals 13 residues. V lost 6 bases, J lost 7 bases, and 13 bases lay in between. In germline, CDR1 is LNHDA, CDR2 SQIVND (reference sequence). CDR3 loop: CASRPSQGQPQHF. In DNA form, the CDR3 reads TGTGCCAGTAGGCCCAGTCAAGGGCAGCCCCAGCATTTT.

V and J are TRBV30 and TRBJ2-7, with D maybe TRBD1 (6 bases). Trimming pared 4 bases from V and 0 bases from J, leaving 13 bases between. This CDR3 has 14 amino acids. In germline, CDR1 is GTSNPN, CDR2 SVGIG (reference sequence). In nucleotides, the CDR3 is TGTGCCTGGAACAGGGCAGGCCTCTCCTACGAGCAGTACTTC. Translated, it gives CAWNRAGLSYEQYF.

The V and J genes are TRBV14 and TRBJ1-2; no reliable D call. Germline CDR1 reads SGHDN; CDR2 reads FVKESK. V shed 0 bases and J shed 4 bases, with 6 bases lying between them. This CDR3 is 13 amino acids long. DNA of the CDR3: TGTGCCAGCAGCCAAGAATACAGCTATGGCTACACCTTC. This sequence encodes CASSQEYSYGYTF.

The rearrangement links TRBV27 to TRBJ2-4; D unclear. V was shortened by 2 bases and J by 4 bases, with 9 bases between the two germline ends. This CDR3 is built from 14 residues. Per germline, CDR1 MNHEY and CDR2 SMNVEV (reference sequence). The CDR3 loop is CASSLMPEKNIQYF. The CDR3 DNA is TGTGCCAGCAGTTTAATGCCAGAGAAAAACATTCAGTACTTC.

This clone was recorded once. This sequence joins TRBV6-6 and TRBJ2-5; 7 bases map to TRBD1. V dropped 7 bases and J dropped 1; count of bases not matched to a gene: 9. This CDR3 comprises 15 residues. Per the germline V gene, CDR1 is MNHNY and CDR2 is SVGAGI (reference sequence). In DNA, the CDR3 is TGTGCCAGCAAACGCCAACAGGGGACCCAAGAGACCCAGTACTTC. Encoded protein: CASKRQQGTQETQYF.

This clone showed up just a few times. The chain has TRBV9 and TRBJ2-2; D call uncertain. The CDR3 has 12 residues. Between the trimmed V and J ends, which lost 1 base and 4 bases, there was a span of 2 bases. Germline V gene sequence: CDR1 SGDLS, CDR2 YYNGEE. The CDR3 reads CASSVSTGELFF. CDR3 sequence (DNA): TGTGCCAGCAGCGTATCCACCGGGGAGCTGTTTTTT.

The V and J genes are TRBV12-3 or TRBV12-4 and TRBJ1-2, with D unclear. The CDR3 totals 13 residues. Trimming left V 7 bases short and J 2 bases short, with 11 bases between. CDR3 sequence: CASNSFGNYGYTF. CDR3 DNA sequence: TGTGCCAGCAACAGTTTCGGGAACTATGGCTACACCTTC.

The sample holds a few counts of this clone. This chain uses TRBV24-1 with TRBJ2-1; the match to TRBD1 covers 9 bases. The CDR3 sequence is 17 residues long. V lost 4 bases to trimming and J lost 7 bases; unmatched junction nucleotides: 13. Germline V gene sequence: CDR1 KGHDR, CDR2 SFDVKD. As DNA, the CDR3 is TGTGCCACCAGTGAAGCTCCGGGACAGGGCGTAGGGAATGAGCAGTTCTTC. Translating gives CATSEAPGQGVGNEQFF.

Notes on this clone: Distinct nucleotide sequences in the sample also encode this CDR3. This sequence joins TRBV10-2 and TRBJ2-7; D gene ambiguous. The germline gives CDR1 WSHSY, CDR2 SAAADI. The germline V and J ends were trimmed by 6 bases and 2 bases, with 8 bases remaining between them. The CDR3 loop spans 12 amino acids. As DNA, the CDR3 is TGCGCCAGCAGCGAACAAGCCTACGAGCAGTACTTC. It is translated as CASSEQAYEQYF.

The chain joins TRBV2 to TRBJ2-1; TRBD2 agrees at 10 bases. This CDR3 comprises 15 residues. V lost 6 bases and J lost 5; bases outside the gene matches: 7. Per germline, CDR1 SNHLY and CDR2 FYNNEI. DNA of the CDR3: TGTGCCAGCAGGGCCGGGACTAGCGCCGACAATGAGCAGTTCTTC. As protein: CASRAGTSADNEQFF.

The chain couples TRBV28 to TRBJ2-7; a possible D gene is TRBD1 (6 bases). The V gene lost 6 bases and the J gene lost 2 bases, with 11 bases spanning the gap. CDR1 is MDHEN, CDR2 SYDVKM, per germline. This CDR3 has 13 residues. CDR3: CASRPQGTYEQYF. DNA for the CDR3: TGTGCCAGCAGACCTCAGGGGACCTACGAGCAGTACTTC.

Concerning this clone: Germline is not matched at one junction end, which may reflect a read error. The rearrangement joins TRBV15 to TRBJ1-3, with 8 bases lining up with TRBD1. The CDR3 is 17 amino acids. The germline V gene encodes CDR1 LNHNV and CDR2 YYDKDF (reference sequence). CDR3 loop: CATSRDGGPGGRNTIYF. CDR3 nucleotide sequence: TGTGCCACTAGCAGAGATGGTGGGCCAGGGGGCAGAAACACCATATATTTT.

J is TRBJ2-4 and V is TRBV6-4; TRBD1 matches at 7 bases. The trim removed 8 bases at V and 2 bases at J, leaving 12 bases unmatched. The CDR3 loop spans 16 amino acids. Germline CDR1 is MRHNA and CDR2 is SNTAGT. The CDR3 bases are TGTGCCAGCCCGCGGACAGGTTGTATGACCAAAAACATTCAGTACTTC. It codes for CASPRTGCMTKNIQYF.

The chain combines TRBV19 with TRBJ2-3; 8 nucleotides align to TRBD2. Germline assignment: CDR1 LNHDA and CDR2 SQIVND (reference sequence). With 7 bases clipped from V and 0 bases from J, the junction kept 6 bases outside the gene matches. The CDR3 runs to 15 residues. The CDR3 here is CASIGTRASTDTQYF. The CDR3 DNA is TGTGCCAGTATTGGGACTAGGGCTAGCACAGATACGCAGTATTTT.

The chain links TRBV12-5 to TRBJ1-3; D gene ambiguous. Germline assignment: CDR1 LGHNT and CDR2 FRNRAP. This CDR3 contains 15 residues. V gave up 1 base and J gave up 0 bases, with 7 bases separating them. Written as DNA, the CDR3 is TGTGCTAGTGGTTTGGGTCGACCCTCTGGAAACACCATATATTTT. Amino acids: CASGLGRPSGNTIYF.

This clone has just one count. The gene calls are TRBV28 and TRBJ1-1; D may be TRBD1 (6 bases). The germline V gene encodes CDR1 MDHEN and CDR2 SYDVKM. This CDR3 region has 16 residues. V dropped 6 bases and J dropped 0 bases, with 17 bases sitting between them. CDR3 DNA: TGTGCCAGCAGATTGCAGGGGCGGGGGTTGAACACTGAAGCTTTCTTT. Translating gives CASRLQGRGLNTEAFF.

The J gene is TRBJ2-3, the V gene TRBV7-9, with 8 bases fitting TRBD2. Per the germline V gene, CDR1 is SEHNR and CDR2 is FQNEAQ (reference sequence). V was clipped by 0 bases and J by 0 bases; unmatched bases: 2. The CDR3 consists of 16 residues. CDR3 sequence (DNA): TGTGCCAGCAGCTTAGCTAGCGGGACTAGCACAGATACGCAGTATTTT. Translating gives CASSLASGTSTDTQYF. The complete variable domain, with remaining parts taken from reference TRBV7-9 and TRBJ2-3, reads DTGVSQNPRHKITKRGQNVTFRCDPISEHNRLYWYRQTLGQGPEFLTYFQNEAQLEKSRLLSDRFSAERPKGSFSTLEIQRTEQGDSAMYLCASSLASGTSTDTQYFGPGTRLTVL.

The chain joins TRBV10-1 to TRBJ2-7; D is ambiguous. Germline V gene lookup returns CDR1 WNHNN and CDR2 SYGVQD (reference sequence). V was shortened by 5 bases and J by 4 bases, with 15 bases between the two germline ends. The CDR3 runs 14 residues. The CDR3 is CASSPSLGLYEQYF. CDR3 in DNA: TGCGCCAGCAGTCCGAGCCTGGGTCTGTACGAGCAGTACTTC.

The chain uses TRBV6-5 and TRBJ2-3; 7 nucleotides match TRBD1. The germline V gene encodes CDR1 MNHEY and CDR2 SVGAGI. There are 14 residues in the CDR3. The V and J ends lost 5 bases and 1 base, in that order; junction bases with no gene match: 3. For the CDR3, the DNA is TGTGCCAGCAGTCGGACAGGCCGCACAGATACGCAGTATTTT. Translation gives CASSRTGRTDTQYF.

CDR3 sequence (DNA): TGTGCCAGCAGCTTAACGGGAATCCAAGAGACCCAGTACTTC. Protein product: CASSLTGIQETQYF. The rearrangement uses TRBV5-6 and TRBJ2-5, with TRBD2 as a possible D gene (5 bases). The V end was cut by 2 bases, the J end by 1 base, with 9 bases between. CDR3 length: 14 residues. The germline V gene has CDR1 SGHDT and CDR2 YYEEEE.

This chain links TRBV5-5 with TRBJ2-1; TRBD2 might be the D (5 bases). With 0 bases removed from V and 10 bases from J, the gap between germline ends came to 17 bases. Germline loops: CDR1 SGHKS, CDR2 YYEKEE (reference sequence). The CDR3 is 15 residues long. The CDR3: CASSLGRPRGWEQFF. In DNA form, the CDR3 reads TGTGCCAGCAGCTTGGGCAGGCCTCGGGGTTGGGAGCAGTTCTTC.

J is TRBJ2-3 and V is TRBV11-3; D uncertain. CDR3 length: 14 residues. The germline V and J ends were trimmed by 5 bases and 2 bases, with 11 bases remaining between them. Germline CDR1 reads SGHNT; CDR2 reads YENEEA. The CDR3 DNA reads TGTGCCAGCAGCGCCGGTCCAATCACAGATACGCAGTATTTT. Translated: CASSAGPITDTQYF.

This sequence joins TRBV24-1 and TRBJ2-6; D perhaps matches TRBD1 (6 bases). Trimming shortened V by 10 bases and J by 1 base, and 13 bases separated the two germline ends. Germline loops: CDR1 KGHDR, CDR2 SFDVKD. CDR3 length equals 15 residues. This CDR3 is CATRRQVSGANVLTF. DNA for the CDR3: TGTGCCACACGACGACAGGTTTCTGGGGCCAACGTCCTGACTTTC.

The gene calls are TRBV27 and TRBJ2-1; TRBD2 matches 9 bases. Trimming removed 5 bases from V and 1 base from J; junction bases left unmatched: 21. The CDR3 has 21 amino acids. Germline V gene data show CDR1 as MNHEY and CDR2 as SMNVEV (reference sequence). The CDR3 sequence is CASSSTVPGTSIFRSYNEQFF. The CDR3 DNA reads TGTGCCAGCAGTAGTACGGTCCCCGGGACTAGCATATTTCGTTCCTACAATGAGCAGTTCTTC.